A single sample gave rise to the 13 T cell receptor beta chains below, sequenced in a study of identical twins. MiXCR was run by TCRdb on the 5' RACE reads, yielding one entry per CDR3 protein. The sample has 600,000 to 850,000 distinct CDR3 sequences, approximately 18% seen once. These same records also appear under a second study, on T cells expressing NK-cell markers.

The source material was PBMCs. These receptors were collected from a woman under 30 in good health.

The CDR3 loop is CASRKAGQGLMGYTF. The CDR3 DNA sequence: TGTGCCAGCCGGAAAGCGGGACAGGGGTTGATGGGCTACACCTTC. The V and J genes are TRBV28 and TRBJ1-2, with 10 bases fitting TRBD1. The germline CDR1 and CDR2 sequences are MDHEN and SYDVKM. V trimming: 8 bases; J trimming: 8 bases; junction bases outside the gene matches: 14. CDR3 length: 15 amino acids.

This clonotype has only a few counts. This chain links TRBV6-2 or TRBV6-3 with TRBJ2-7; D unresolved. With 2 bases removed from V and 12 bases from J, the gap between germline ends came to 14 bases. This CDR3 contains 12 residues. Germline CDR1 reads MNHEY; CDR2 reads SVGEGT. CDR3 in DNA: TGTGCCAGCAGTTACCGGACGACTCGGCGGTACTTC. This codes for CASSYRTTRRYF.

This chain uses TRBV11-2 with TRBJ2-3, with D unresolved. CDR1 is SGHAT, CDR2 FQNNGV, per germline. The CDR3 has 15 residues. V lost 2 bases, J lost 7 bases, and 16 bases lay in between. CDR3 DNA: TGTGCCAGCAGCTTAATAACTGCCATAGGAAATACGCAGTATTTT. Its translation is CASSLITAIGNTQYF.

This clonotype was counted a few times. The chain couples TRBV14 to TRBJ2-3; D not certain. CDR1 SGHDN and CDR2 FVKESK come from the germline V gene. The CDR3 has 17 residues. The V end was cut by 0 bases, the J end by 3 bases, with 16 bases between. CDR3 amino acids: CASSQEFRVATTDTQYF. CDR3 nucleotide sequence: TGTGCCAGCAGCCAAGAATTTAGGGTTGCCACGACAGATACGCAGTATTTT.

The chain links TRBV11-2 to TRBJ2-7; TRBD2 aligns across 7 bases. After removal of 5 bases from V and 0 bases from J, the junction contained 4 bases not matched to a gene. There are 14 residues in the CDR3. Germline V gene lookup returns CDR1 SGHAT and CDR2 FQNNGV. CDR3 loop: CASSRGTTSYEQYF. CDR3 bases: TGTGCCAGCAGCCGAGGGACTACCTCCTACGAGCAGTACTTC.

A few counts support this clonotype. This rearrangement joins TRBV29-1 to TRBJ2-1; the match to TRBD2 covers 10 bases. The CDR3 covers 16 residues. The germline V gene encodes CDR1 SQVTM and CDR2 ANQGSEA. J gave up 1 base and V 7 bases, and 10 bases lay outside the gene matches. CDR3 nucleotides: TGCAGCGCCCTCGCGCTAGCGGGAGTGTCCTACAATGAGCAGTTCTTC. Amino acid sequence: CSALALAGVSYNEQFF.

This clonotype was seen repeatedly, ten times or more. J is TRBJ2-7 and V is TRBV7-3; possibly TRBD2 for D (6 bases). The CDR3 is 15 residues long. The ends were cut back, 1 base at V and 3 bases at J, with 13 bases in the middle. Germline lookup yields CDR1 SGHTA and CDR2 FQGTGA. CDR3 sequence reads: CASSLIGGEDYEQYF. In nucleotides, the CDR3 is TGTGCCAGCAGCTTAATCGGGGGAGAGGACTACGAGCAGTACTTC.

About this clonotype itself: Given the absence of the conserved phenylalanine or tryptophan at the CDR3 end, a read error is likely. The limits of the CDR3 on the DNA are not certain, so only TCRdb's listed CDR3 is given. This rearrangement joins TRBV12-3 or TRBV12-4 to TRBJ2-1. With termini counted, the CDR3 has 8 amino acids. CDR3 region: CASSLGGV.

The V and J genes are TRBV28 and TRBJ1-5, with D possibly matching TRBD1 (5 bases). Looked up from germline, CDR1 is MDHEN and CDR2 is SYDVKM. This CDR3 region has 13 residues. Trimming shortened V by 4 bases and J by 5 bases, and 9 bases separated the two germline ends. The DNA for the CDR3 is TGTGCCAGCAGTTGGGGCAGGCATCAGCCCCAGCATTTT. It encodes CASSWGRHQPQHF.

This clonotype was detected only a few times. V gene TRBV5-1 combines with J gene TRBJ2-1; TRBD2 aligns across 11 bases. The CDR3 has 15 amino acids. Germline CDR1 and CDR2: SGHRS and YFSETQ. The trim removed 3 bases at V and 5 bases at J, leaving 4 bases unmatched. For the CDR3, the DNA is TGCGCCAGCAGCTCGGGACTAGCGGCTGACAATGAGCAGTTCTTC. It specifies CASSSGLAADNEQFF.

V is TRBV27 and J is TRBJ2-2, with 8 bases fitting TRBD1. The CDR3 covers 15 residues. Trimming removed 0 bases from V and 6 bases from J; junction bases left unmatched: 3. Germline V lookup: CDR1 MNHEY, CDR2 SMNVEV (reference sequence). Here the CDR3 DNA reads TGTGCCAGCAGTTTATCGGGACAGGTTTCCGGGGAGCTGTTTTTT. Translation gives CASSLSGQVSGELFF.

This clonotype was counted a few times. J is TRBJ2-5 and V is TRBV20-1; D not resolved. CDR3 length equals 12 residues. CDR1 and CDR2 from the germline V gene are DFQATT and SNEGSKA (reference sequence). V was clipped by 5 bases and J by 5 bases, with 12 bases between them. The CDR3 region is CSARPPRETQYF. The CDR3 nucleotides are TGCAGTGCTCGACCCCCTAGGGAGACCCAGTACTTC.

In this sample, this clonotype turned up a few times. The CDR3: CASSLNFEQFF. The DNA of the CDR3 is TGTGCCAGCAGCTTAAACTTTGAGCAGTTCTTC. V is TRBV7-2 and J is TRBJ2-1; unclear D gene. CDR3 length: 11 amino acids. Trimming took 2 bases from V and 9 from J, leaving 5 bases between them. Germline V gene sequence: CDR1 SGHTA, CDR2 FQGNSA.